The 22 T cell receptor beta chains listed next were all sequenced from one sample in a study of T cells in localized non-small cell lung cancer. Method: immunoSEQ multiplex PCR; TCRdb's copy keeps in-frame clones and lacks some. The sample yields roughly 28,000 clones, around 90% seen once. Sequencing used peripheral blood, obtained before any cancer treatment. Receptor source: a male donor older than 55 with stage I lung adenocarcinoma.

This clone is a singleton in its sample. The V call is TRBV15, the J call TRBJ2-5; D unresolved. V lost 0 bases, J lost 2 bases, and 4 bases lay in between. The V gene's germline CDR1 is LNHNV and CDR2 YYDKDF (reference sequence). There are 13 residues in the CDR3. In DNA, the CDR3 is TGTGCCACCAGCAGAGATGGACAAGAGACCCAGTACTTC. It encodes CATSRDGQETQYF.

This chain connects TRBV30 to TRBJ1-5; tentative D call: TRBD1 (5 bases). CDR1 is GTSNPN and CDR2 is SVGIG in the germline V gene (reference sequence). CDR3 length: 13 amino acids. The V end was cut by 0 bases, the J end by 4 bases, with 7 bases between. In nucleotides, the CDR3 is TGTGCCTGGAGTGTTGACAGTAATCAGCCCCAGCATTTT. Translation gives CAWSVDSNQPQHF. The full variable domain, completed using reference TRBV30 and TRBJ1-5, is SQTIHQWPATLVQPVGSPLSLECTVEGTSNPNLYWYRQAAGRGLQLLFYSVGIGQISSEVPQNLSASRPQDRQFILSSKKLLLSDSGFYLCAWSVDSNQPQHFGDGTRLSIL.

The chain carries TRBV19 and TRBJ2-3; 7 positions agree with TRBD1. Germline-derived CDR1 and CDR2 are LNHDA and SQIVND (reference sequence). The junction had 10 bases not matched to a gene; V was cut back by 5 bases and J by 2 bases. The CDR3 has 16 residues. CDR3 bases: TGTGCCAGTAGTCGCGTAACAGGGGAGACCACAGATACGCAGTATTTT. It is translated as CASSRVTGETTDTQYF. The variable domain in full, completed from reference TRBV19 and TRBJ2-3, reads DGGITQSPKYLFRKEGQNVTLSCEQNLNHDAMYWYRQDPGQGLRLIYYSQIVNDFQKGDIAEGYSVSREKKESFPLTVTSAQKNPTAFYLCASSRVTGETTDTQYFGPGTRLTVL.

This clone occurred once. The V gene is TRBV4-1, the J gene TRBJ1-1; no clear D. Trimming took off 1 base at V and 4 bases at J, with 4 bases between the two ends. The CDR3 extends over 12 amino acids. The V gene's germline CDR1 is MGHRA and CDR2 YSYEKL. Here the CDR3 DNA reads TGCGCCAGCAGCCAAGGCATCACTGAAGCTTTCTTT. Its translation is CASSQGITEAFF.

This clone was counted once. The junction differs from germline at one of its ends, possibly a read error. The CDR3 reads CASSLHFDVTNSPLHF. The CDR3 bases are TGTGCCAGCAGTCTACACTTCGACGTGACAAATTCGCCCCTCCACTTT. The chain combines TRBV27 with TRBJ1-6; D call uncertain. CDR1 is MNHEY and CDR2 is SMNVEV in the germline V gene (reference sequence). The CDR3 totals 16 residues.

This clone was counted a single time. The chain carries TRBV9 and TRBJ1-4; TRBD1 matches at 10 bases. CDR3 length equals 15 residues. The germline V gene has CDR1 SGDLS and CDR2 YYNGEE. Trimming took 3 bases from V and 8 from J; bases not matched to a gene: 7. CDR3 coding DNA: TGTGCCAGCAGCGCCAGGGGGGACAGGGGAGAAAAACTGTTTTTT. Translated, it gives CASSARGDRGEKLFF.

The CDR3 spells CAWSPTVGTGANVLTF. The CDR3 DNA follows: TGTGCCTGGAGCCCGACAGTAGGGACTGGGGCCAACGTCCTGACTTTC. J is TRBJ2-6 and V is TRBV30, with D possibly matching TRBD1 (5 bases). Germline-derived CDR1 and CDR2 are GTSNPN and SVGIG (reference sequence). This CDR3 has 16 amino acids. V was cut by 3 bases and J by 2 bases, with 14 bases left in between. The full variable domain, completed using reference TRBV30 and TRBJ2-6, is SQTIHQWPATLVQPVGSPLSLECTVEGTSNPNLYWYRQAAGRGLQLLFYSVGIGQISSEVPQNLSASRPQDRQFILSSKKLLLSDSGFYLCAWSPTVGTGANVLTFGAGSRLTVL.

The genes are TRBV5-6 and TRBJ2-5, with D tentatively TRBD2 (5 bases). This CDR3 is built from 15 residues. Trimming took 4 bases from V and 5 from J, leaving 18 bases between them. The V gene's germline CDR1 is SGHDT and CDR2 YYEEEE. CDR3 nucleotides: TGTGCCAGCAGCCCAGCGGTCAGAGGTGGGGAGACCCAGTACTTC. It encodes CASSPAVRGGETQYF. The full variable domain, in which reference TRBV5-6 and TRBJ2-5 provide the parts outside the CDR3, is DAGVTQSPTHLIKTRGQQVTLRCSPKSGHDTVSWYQQALGQGPQFIFQYYEEEERQRGNFPDRFSGHQFPNYSSELNVNALLLGDSALYLCASSPAVRGGETQYFGPGTRLLVL.

The J gene is TRBJ1-1, the V gene TRBV6-5; no clear D. The germline gives CDR1 MNHEY, CDR2 SVGAGI. V was pared by 0 bases and J by 0 bases, with 8 bases between. The CDR3 covers 15 residues. The CDR3 sequence: CASSYSRNLNTEAFF. CDR3 in DNA: TGTGCCAGCAGTTACTCGCGGAACTTGAACACTGAAGCTTTCTTT.

The J gene is TRBJ2-7, the V gene TRBV5-1; TRBD2 agrees at 14 bases. CDR1 is SGHRS, CDR2 YFSETQ, per germline. The ends lost 7 bases at V and 4 bases at J; junction bases unmatched: 7. The CDR3 has 15 residues. The CDR3 DNA sequence: TGCGCCAGCTATACCGGGACTAGCGGGAGTTACGAGCAGTACTTC. It yields the protein CASYTGTSGSYEQYF.

This chain joins TRBV11-2 and TRBJ2-7; D perhaps matches TRBD2 (6 bases). CDR3 size: 15 residues. The ends were cut back, 5 bases at V and 0 bases at J, with 14 bases in the middle. The germline V gene has CDR1 SGHAT and CDR2 FQNNGV. CDR3 coding DNA: TGTGCCAGCAGCATCCTGGGGGGAGGCTCCTACGAGCAGTACTTC. Protein: CASSILGGGSYEQYF. The complete variable domain, with remaining parts taken from reference TRBV11-2 and TRBJ2-7, reads EAGVAQSPRYKIIEKRQSVAFWCNPISGHATLYWYQQILGQGPKLLIQFQNNGVVDDSQLPKDRFSAERLKGVDSTLKIQPAKLEDSAVYLCASSILGGGSYEQYFGPGTRLTVT.

This clone came up once. This chain joins TRBV28 and TRBJ1-1; D gene uncertain. The CDR3 spans 14 residues. The germline V gene has CDR1 MDHEN and CDR2 SYDVKM. Trimming stripped 3 bases from V and 1 base from J, with 9 bases between. CDR3 amino acids: CASSLWQKNTEAFF. CDR3 in DNA: TGTGCCAGCAGTTTGTGGCAGAAGAACACTGAAGCTTTCTTT.

The chain is built from TRBV30 and TRBJ1-2, with 7 bases fitting TRBD1. Looked up from germline, CDR1 is GTSNPN and CDR2 is SVGIG (reference sequence). The length of the CDR3 is 16 residues. V gave up 8 bases and J gave up 0 bases; unmatched junction bases: 15. CDR3 protein: CAGFPGQNLANYGYTF. The CDR3 DNA follows: TGTGCCGGGTTTCCGGGACAGAACCTAGCTAACTATGGCTACACCTTC.

On this clone itself: The sample has other DNA sequences that encode this CDR3 too. The chain has TRBV5-1 and TRBJ2-5; no clear D. The germline CDR1 and CDR2 sequences are SGHRS and YFSETQ. Trimming stripped 5 bases from V and 2 bases from J, with 4 bases between. This CDR3 is built from 11 residues. The CDR3 reads CASSSQETQYF. The CDR3 bases are TGCGCCAGCAGTTCTCAAGAGACCCAGTACTTC.

This clone was counted a single time. The chain has TRBV7-2 and TRBJ2-1; the match to TRBD2 covers 14 bases. The CDR3 totals 15 residues. Trimming removed 5 bases from V and 5 bases from J; junction bases left unmatched: 2. Germline V gene data show CDR1 as SGHTA and CDR2 as FQGNSA. As DNA, the CDR3 is TGTGCCAGCAGCCGACTAGCGGGGGGGCACAATGAGCAGTTCTTC. This encodes CASSRLAGGHNEQFF.

About this clone itself: One end of the junction varies from germline; a read error may be responsible. The V and J genes are TRBV28 and TRBJ2-1; weak D call: TRBD2 (5 bases). In germline, CDR1 is MDHEN, CDR2 SYDVKM. The CDR3 covers 11 residues. The CDR3 is CASSGNNEQFF. CDR3 in DNA: TGTGCAAGCAGCGGTAACAATGAGCAGTTCTTC.

The V gene is TRBV5-6, the J gene TRBJ1-4, with 9 bases matching TRBD1. CDR1 and CDR2 (germline): SGHDT, YYEEEE. V lost 4 bases, J lost 0 bases, and 7 bases stayed unmatched. CDR3 length: 17 amino acids. CDR3 sequence (DNA): TGTGCCAGCAGCCATGACAGGGGGGATGCAACTAATGAAAAACTGTTTTTT. Its protein product is CASSHDRGDATNEKLFF.

This clone was seen once. V usage is TRBV9 and J usage is TRBJ1-2; weak D call: TRBD1 (6 bases). The V gene's germline CDR1 is SGDLS and CDR2 YYNGEE. Trimming stripped 3 bases from V and 4 bases from J, with 13 bases between. CDR3 length: 14 residues. The DNA of the CDR3 is TGTGCCAGCAGCGAGAACAGGGCTACCTATGGCTACACCTTC. It codes for CASSENRATYGYTF. Together with reference TRBV9 and TRBJ1-2, the CDR3 gives the full variable domain: DSGVTQTPKHLITATGQRVTLRCSPRSGDLSVYWYQQSLDQGLQFLIQYYNGEERAKGNILERFSAQQFPDLHSELNLSSLELGDSALYFCASSENRATYGYTFGSGTRLTVV.

The J gene is TRBJ2-1, the V gene TRBV5-4, with TRBD2 identical over 8 bases. Per the germline V gene, CDR1 is SGHNT and CDR2 is YYREEE (reference sequence). J gave up 2 bases and V 4 bases, and 8 bases lay outside the gene matches. This CDR3 has 16 amino acids. The CDR3 DNA follows: TGTGCCAGCAGCAAAGCGGGGGCCTTAACCTACAATGAGCAGTTCTTC. Translation gives CASSKAGALTYNEQFF.

V gene TRBV28 combines with J gene TRBJ2-3; possibly TRBD1 for D (6 bases). V lost 6 bases and J 8 bases, leaving 12 bases between the germline ends. This CDR3 comprises 12 residues. From germline, CDR1 is MDHEN and CDR2 SYDVKM. This CDR3 reads CASRLRGGTQYF. DNA of the CDR3: TGTGCCAGCAGACTGCGAGGGGGTACGCAGTATTTT.

V gene TRBV5-1 combines with J gene TRBJ2-5, with D perhaps matching TRBD2 (6 bases). V was shortened by 4 bases and J by 2 bases, with 12 bases between the two germline ends. This CDR3 has 14 residues. Looked up from germline, CDR1 is SGHRS and CDR2 is YFSETQ. The CDR3 region has the DNA TGCGCCAGCAGCGCGGGACTGAGACAAGAGACCCAGTACTTC. This gives the protein CASSAGLRQETQYF.

This clone has only a few counts. The V and J genes are TRBV27 and TRBJ1-4; no clear D gene. The V end lost 1 base, the J end lost 7 bases, and 10 bases lay between the germline ends. Looked up from germline, CDR1 is MNHEY and CDR2 is SMNVEV (reference sequence). This CDR3 comprises 14 residues. The CDR3 DNA reads as TGTGCCAGCAGTTTATGGGGTGAGGGTGAAAAACTGTTTTTT. Residues: CASSLWGEGEKLFF.